The rows below give T cell receptor beta chains drawn from one sample of a study of blood T cell repertoires in COVID-19. TCRdb keeps only in-frame clones here, not all; method: immunoSEQ multiplex PCR. The sample contains about 480,000 clones, approximately 87% of which appear only once. Sequencing was carried out using PBMCs or T cells enriched from blood (not recorded which). The receptors were gathered from a woman aged 35 to 49 who had recovered from COVID-19. CDR3s include the opening cysteine and the closing phenylalanine or tryptophan. D genes are given only for firm matches. The listing skips clone size in some rows; elsewhere it reads once, few, many or a size class.

d_call: TRBD1
v_call: TRBV4-1
j_call: TRBJ1-2
clone_size: once
cdr3_nt: TGCGCCAGCAGCCAGGACAGGGGAGACTATGGCTACACCTTC
cdr3_aa: CASSQDRGDYGYTF

d_call: .
v_call: TRBV28
j_call: TRBJ1-1
clone_size: .
cdr3_nt: TGTGCCAGCAGTTTATTCGGTGGCACTGAAGCTTTCTTT
cdr3_aa: CASSLFGGTEAFF

d_call: .
v_call: TRBV11-3
j_call: TRBJ2-1
clone_size: .
cdr3_nt: TGTGCCAGCAGCCCGCGGGGAGCTGAGCAGTTCTTC
cdr3_aa: CASSPRGAEQFF

d_call: .
v_call: TRBV7-2
j_call: TRBJ2-2
clone_size: .
cdr3_nt: TGTGCCAGCAGCCCAGGAGGAGCAGGATCCGGGGAGCTGTTTTTT
cdr3_aa: CASSPGGAGSGELFF

d_call: .
v_call: TRBV21-1
j_call: TRBJ1-1
clone_size: .
cdr3_nt: TGTGCCAGCAGTAACAGGGGACGGAACACTGAAGCTTTCTTT
cdr3_aa: CASSNRGRNTEAFF

d_call: TRBD2
v_call: TRBV7-2
j_call: TRBJ2-3
clone_size: once
cdr3_nt: TGTGCCAGCAGCTCCCCTAGCGGCCCTCTGAGGGATACGCAGTATTTT
cdr3_aa: CASSSPSGPLRDTQYF

d_call: .
v_call: TRBV7-2
j_call: TRBJ1-1
clone_size: .
cdr3_nt: TGTGCCAGCACCTCCTTGAGCGGCTTGAACACTGAAGCTTTCTTT
cdr3_aa: CASTSLSGLNTEAFF

d_call: .
v_call: TRBV24-1
j_call: TRBJ2-3
clone_size: .
cdr3_nt: TGTGCCACCAGTACGACTGAAGGCTCTAGCACAGATACGCAGTATTTT
cdr3_aa: CATSTTEGSSTDTQYF

d_call: .
v_call: TRBV2
j_call: TRBJ2-7
clone_size: .
cdr3_nt: TGTGCCAGCAAGGTCCAGACACAGCAGTACTTC
cdr3_aa: CASKVQTQQYF

d_call: TRBD1
v_call: TRBV19
j_call: TRBJ2-5
clone_size: .
cdr3_nt: TGTGCCAGTAGTCCCTTGGAAGGCAGGGGGGAGACCCAGTACTTC
cdr3_aa: CASSPLEGRGETQYF

d_call: TRBD1
v_call: TRBV13
j_call: TRBJ1-1
clone_size: .
cdr3_nt: TGTGCCAGCAGCCCGTGGACAGGGGGAGGAGAAGCTTTCTTT
cdr3_aa: CASSPWTGGGEAFF

d_call: .
v_call: TRBV6-1
j_call: TRBJ1-6
clone_size: .
cdr3_nt: TGTGCCAGCAGTGAACAGGATAATTCACCCCTCCACTTT
cdr3_aa: CASSEQDNSPLHF

d_call: .
v_call: TRBV5-8
j_call: TRBJ1-1
clone_size: .
cdr3_nt: TGTGCCAGCAGCCCCCTCCACAGGGTGTCTTTCTTT
cdr3_aa: CASSPLHRVSFF

d_call: TRBD2
v_call: TRBV27
j_call: TRBJ2-2
clone_size: .
cdr3_nt: TGTGCCAGCAGTTTCGTGGGACTAGCGGTCCAAGGCGGCACCGGGGAGCTGTTTTTT
cdr3_aa: CASSFVGLAVQGGTGELFF

d_call: TRBD2
v_call: TRBV9
j_call: TRBJ2-1
clone_size: .
cdr3_nt: TGTGCCAGCAGTGCCAGAAGCGGGAGGGCCAATGAGCAGTTCTTC
cdr3_aa: CASSARSGRANEQFF

d_call: TRBD2
v_call: TRBV5-6
j_call: TRBJ2-1
clone_size: .
cdr3_nt: TGTGCCAGCAGCTTACCCTATAGCGGGAGGGCCGGAGAGCAGTTCTTC
cdr3_aa: CASSLPYSGRAGEQFF

d_call: TRBD1
v_call: TRBV18
j_call: TRBJ1-5
clone_size: .
cdr3_nt: TGTGCCAGCTCAAGACAGGGACAGCCCCAGCATTTT
cdr3_aa: CASSRQGQPQHF

d_call: TRBD1
v_call: TRBV6-4
j_call: TRBJ2-3
clone_size: .
cdr3_nt: TGTGCCAGCAGTGGGACAGGGGGCGCAGATACGCAGTATTTT
cdr3_aa: CASSGTGGADTQYF

d_call: .
v_call: TRBV2
j_call: TRBJ2-7
clone_size: .
cdr3_nt: TGTGCCAGCAGTGAAATCGTCGGCTACGAGCAGTACTTC
cdr3_aa: CASSEIVGYEQYF

d_call: .
v_call: TRBV5-1
j_call: TRBJ1-2
clone_size: .
cdr3_nt: TGCGCCAGCAGCTTTAATCCGGGACAAGGGGGAGTCGGCTACACCTTC
cdr3_aa: CASSFNPGQGGVGYTF

d_call: .
v_call: TRBV15
j_call: TRBJ1-1
clone_size: .
cdr3_nt: TGTGCCACCAGCAGGGACCGAGTGGAGGGATTTAATGAAGCTTTCTTT
cdr3_aa: CATSRDRVEGFNEAFF

d_call: .
v_call: TRBV6-5
j_call: TRBJ1-1
clone_size: few
cdr3_nt: TGTGCCAGCAGTTACAACCAGGGCTGGAACACTGAAGCTTTCTTT
cdr3_aa: CASSYNQGWNTEAFF

d_call: .
v_call: TRBV20-1
j_call: TRBJ2-7
clone_size: .
cdr3_nt: TGCAGTGCTAGAGCTATGTACGAGCAGTACTTC
cdr3_aa: CSARAMYEQYF

d_call: .
v_call: TRBV2
j_call: TRBJ2-7
clone_size: .
cdr3_nt: TGTGCCAGCAGGTACGGGGGAGAGTCCCACGAGCAGTACTTC
cdr3_aa: CASRYGGESHEQYF

d_call: .
v_call: TRBV5-4
j_call: TRBJ2-1
clone_size: .
cdr3_nt: TGTGCCAGCAGCATGGCACTAAATGAGCAGTTCTTC
cdr3_aa: CASSMALNEQFF